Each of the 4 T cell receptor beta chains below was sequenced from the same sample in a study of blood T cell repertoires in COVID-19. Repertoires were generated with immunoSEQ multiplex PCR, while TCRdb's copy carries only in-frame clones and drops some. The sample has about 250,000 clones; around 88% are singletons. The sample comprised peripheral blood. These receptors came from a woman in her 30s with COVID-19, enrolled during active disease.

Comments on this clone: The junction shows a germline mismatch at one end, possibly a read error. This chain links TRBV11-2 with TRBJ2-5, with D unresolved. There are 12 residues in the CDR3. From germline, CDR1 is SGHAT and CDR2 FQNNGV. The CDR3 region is CASSLGPFNRDF. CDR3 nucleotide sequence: TGTGCCAGCAGCTTAGGGCCCTTCAATCGGGACTTC.

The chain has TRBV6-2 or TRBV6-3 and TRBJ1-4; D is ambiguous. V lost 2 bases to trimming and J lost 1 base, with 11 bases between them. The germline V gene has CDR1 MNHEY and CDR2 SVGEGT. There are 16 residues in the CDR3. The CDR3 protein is CASSYPFERTNEKLFF. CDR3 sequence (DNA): TGTGCCAGCAGTTACCCCTTCGAGAGAACTAATGAAAAACTGTTTTTT.

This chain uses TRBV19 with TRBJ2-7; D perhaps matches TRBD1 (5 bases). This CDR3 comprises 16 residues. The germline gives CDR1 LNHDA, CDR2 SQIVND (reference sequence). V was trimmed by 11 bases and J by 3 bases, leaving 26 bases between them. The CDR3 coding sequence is TGTGCCGTCCCAGATGGGGAACAGGCGCGAATCTACGAGCAGTACGTC. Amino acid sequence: CAVPDGEQARIYEQYV.

CDR3 protein: CASIRGHEQYF. Here the CDR3 DNA reads TGTGCCAGCATCAGGGGGCACGAGCAGTACTTC. This chain connects TRBV28 to TRBJ2-7; 8 nucleotides agree with TRBD1. V dropped 7 bases and J dropped 5; count of bases not matched to a gene: 1. CDR3 size: 11 residues. Per the germline V gene, CDR1 is MDHEN and CDR2 is SYDVKM.